A selection of T cell receptor beta chains follows, all from one sample in a study of a mutant IDH1 vaccine in newly diagnosed glioma. Data came from immunoSEQ multiplex PCR; TCRdb stores just in-frame clones and leaves some out. Of roughly 84,000 clones in the sample, 82% were seen once. Sample: PBMCs, taken from a glioma patient treated with radiotherapy, temozolomide or both. These receptors came from a man between 40 and 49 years old with glioma. Some clones in this sample may be carry-over from other donors' samples. CDR3s include the opening cysteine and the closing phenylalanine or tryptophan. The D gene is left open where the match is weak. Part of the rows lack a size; the others show once, few, many or a class for expanded clones.

d_call j_call clone_size v_call cdr3_aa cdr3_nt
- TRBJ1-1 - TRBV2 CASSVDQGWTEAFF TGTGCCAGCAGTGTAGATCAGGGTTGGACTGAAGCTTTCTTT
- TRBJ1-1 - TRBV19 CASGSGRVNTEAFF TGTGCCAGTGGATCGGGGAGGGTAAACACTGAAGCTTTCTTT
TRBD2 TRBJ2-3 - TRBV9 CASSVAGGLTDTQYF TGTGCCAGCAGCGTAGCGGGGGGGCTCACAGATACGCAGTATTTT
- TRBJ2-1 - TRBV5-1 CASSYTSEGNEQFF TGCGCCAGCAGCTACACTAGTGAGGGCAATGAGCAGTTCTTC
TRBD1 TRBJ2-5 once TRBV7-9 CASSLHRGTGTETQYF TGTGCCAGCAGCTTGCATCGAGGGACAGGGACGGAGACCCAGTACTTC
- TRBJ2-5 - TRBV5-4 CASSLATRGQETQYF TGTGCCAGCAGCTTGGCCACCAGGGGACAAGAGACCCAGTACTTC
- TRBJ1-1 - TRBV19 CASRNRSTEAFF TGTGCCAGTAGAAACAGAAGCACTGAAGCTTTCTTT
- TRBJ2-1 - TRBV29-1 CSVGDWKNEQFF TGCAGCGTCGGGGACTGGAAGAATGAGCAGTTCTTC
- TRBJ2-7 - TRBV18 CASSPRTESYEQYF TGTGCCAGCTCACCACGAACAGAGTCCTACGAGCAGTACTTC
- TRBJ1-2 - TRBV5-1 CASSLEVAYGYTF TGCGCCAGCAGCTTGGAAGTGGCTTATGGCTACACCTTC
- TRBJ1-5 - TRBV19 CASSILAGNTNQPQHF TGTGCCAGTAGTATCTTAGCTGGTAACACCAATCAGCCCCAGCATTTT